This entry features one TCR beta chain sequence. Antigen specificity is unknown. The record originates from a study of OX40 agonist ivuxolimab in advanced cancers. The overall study: Patients took ivuxolimab, an agonistic anti-OX40 (CD134) antibody. Patients receiving dose escalation had hepatocellular carcinoma, melanoma, renal cell or head and neck cancer. In three patients, partial responses were observed, one with hepatocellular carcinoma and two with cutaneous melanoma.

The study, taken as a whole, reports: By week 6 at 0.1 to 3.0 mg/kg, blood CD4+ and CD8+ T cells had expanded clonally.

V was clipped by 5 bases and J by 4 bases, with 15 bases between them. This CDR3 contains 15 residues. CDR1 SEHNR and CDR2 FQNEAQ come from the germline V gene (reference sequence). Measured with immunoSEQ multiplex PCR; TCRdb has only the in-frame clones, and not every one. The table has 75,000 to 100,000 clones, 70% to 85% seen once. The sequencing here drew on CD4+ or CD8+ T cells sorted from blood, taken in a trial of the OX40 agonist ivuxolimab. The chain has TRBV7-9 and TRBJ1-5, with D tentatively TRBD1 (5 bases). This receptor was taken from an adult with an advanced solid tumor such as melanoma, head and neck, liver or kidney cancer. The CDR3 region is CASSEARVGNQPQHF. DNA for the CDR3: TGTGCCAGCAGCGAAGCCAGGGTGGGAAATCAGCCCCAGCATTTT.